One sample yielded the 6 T cell receptor beta chains listed below, sequenced in a study of blood T cells in healthy people across ages. It was with a sample-barcoded 5' primer and a J-beta primer mix that a second PCR of roughly 7 to 11 cycles was run. A single record per CDR3 protein comes from TCRdb applying MiXCR to the 5' RACE reads. This sample has 650,000 to 950,000 distinct CDR3 sequences, with more than 40% found just once. The sample was blood. The receptors come from a man in his sixties in good health.

This rearrangement joins TRBV4-1 to TRBJ1-1, with D unresolved. CDR1 is MGHRA and CDR2 is YSYEKL in the germline V gene. The CDR3 consists of 15 residues. Trimming pared 3 bases from V and 10 bases from J, leaving 21 bases between. CDR3 residues: CASSHPPPEGPRAFF. The CDR3 coding sequence is TGCGCCAGCAGCCACCCTCCCCCCGAAGGTCCGCGAGCTTTCTTT.

This chain uses TRBV12-3 or TRBV12-4 with TRBJ2-2, with 10 bases lining up with TRBD1. The CDR3 covers 15 residues. Germline trimming cut 4 bases from V and 3 bases from J; bases unmatched to any gene: 2. CDR3 sequence (DNA): TGTGCCAGCAGTTCGGGACAGGGGCACACCGGGGAGCTGTTTTTT. It encodes CASSSGQGHTGELFF.

The chain joins TRBV11-3 to TRBJ2-7; 10 nucleotides align to TRBD2. TRBJ2-1 matches the DNA end more closely, so the J call is doubtful. CDR3 length: 14 amino acids. The germline gives CDR1 SGHNT, CDR2 YENEEA. CDR3 loop: CASSQTSGANEQFF. The CDR3 region has the DNA TGTGCCAGCAGCCAAACTAGCGGGGCAAATGAGCAGTTCTTC.

This clonotype was seen repeatedly, ten times or more. The chain joins TRBV7-9 to TRBJ2-3; no firm D call. The CDR3 consists of 11 residues. Looked up from germline, CDR1 is SEHNR and CDR2 is FQNEAQ (reference sequence). V was trimmed by 3 bases and J by 7 bases, leaving 5 bases between them. DNA of the CDR3: TGTGCCAGCAGCTTGGTTTATACGCAGTATTTT. Residues: CASSLVYTQYF.

This clonotype came up many times. The V gene is TRBV7-2, the J gene TRBJ1-5, with a weak D call TRBD1 (6 bases). CDR3 length: 14 amino acids. V lost 4 bases and J 0 bases, leaving 7 bases between the germline ends. Germline CDR1 is SGHTA and CDR2 is FQGNSA. The CDR3 DNA reads as TGTGCCAGCAGCTCGGACAGTAGCAATCAGCCCCAGCATTTT. It translates to CASSSDSSNQPQHF.

This clonotype was seen a handful of times. CDR3 in DNA: TGTGCCAGCAGCCTTACGTGGGGGAGCTATGGCTACACCTTC. Its translation: CASSLTWGSYGYTF. The V call is TRBV6-5, the J call TRBJ1-2; D possibly corresponds to TRBD1 (5 bases). The CDR3 is 14 amino acids. Per the germline V gene, CDR1 is MNHEY and CDR2 is SVGAGI. V lost 6 bases to trimming and J lost 4 bases, with 15 bases between them.